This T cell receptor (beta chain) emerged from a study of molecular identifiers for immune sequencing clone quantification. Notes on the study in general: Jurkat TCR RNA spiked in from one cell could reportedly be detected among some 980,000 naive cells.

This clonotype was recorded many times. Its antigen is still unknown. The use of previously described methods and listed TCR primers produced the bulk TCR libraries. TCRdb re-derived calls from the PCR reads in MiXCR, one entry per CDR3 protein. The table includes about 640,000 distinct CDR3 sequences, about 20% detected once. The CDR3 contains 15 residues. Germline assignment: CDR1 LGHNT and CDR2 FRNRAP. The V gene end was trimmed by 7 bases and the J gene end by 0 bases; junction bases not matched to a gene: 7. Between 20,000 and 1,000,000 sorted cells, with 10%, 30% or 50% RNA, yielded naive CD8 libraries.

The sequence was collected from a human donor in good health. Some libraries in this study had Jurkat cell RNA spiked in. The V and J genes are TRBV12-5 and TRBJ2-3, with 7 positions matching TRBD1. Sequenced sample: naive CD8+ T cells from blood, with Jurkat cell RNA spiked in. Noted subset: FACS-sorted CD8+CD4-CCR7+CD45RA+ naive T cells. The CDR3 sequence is CASVAGGTSTDTQYF. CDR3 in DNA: TGTGCTAGTGTAGCAGGGGGAACAAGCACAGATACGCAGTATTTT.